This record concerns one T cell receptor (beta chain) sequence. Its antigen is as yet unknown. Each gene name is a mouse one. The read falls 1 residue short of the CDR3 end, and the missing part is taken from the germline J gene. Measured with immunoSEQ multiplex PCR; TCRdb has only the in-frame clones, and not every one. The sample lists about 4,000 clones, around 43% seen once, with 35% to 40% in the top ten. This record belongs to a study of tissue T cells after allogeneic stem cell transplantation. Study-level points and caveats: Within patients, tissue anatomy strongly shaped TCR repertoire composition. Shared clones across patients were few; motif clustering revealed tissue-specific shared signatures. Blood and spleen captured only part of the tissue TCR repertoire.

The time point denotes: mouse harvest day 14 after allogeneic transplant. Each mouse received 10^7 T-cell-depleted marrow cells plus 10^6 splenic CD5+ T cells by tail vein. This mouse GVHD model was MHC-mismatched B6 to BALB/c, profiled day 7 or 14. The CDR3 is 10 amino acids. In germline, CDR1 is FNHDT, CDR2 SITEND (reference sequence). V was trimmed by 8 bases and J by 2 bases, leaving 4 bases between them. The chain recombines TRBV19 with TRBJ1-2; D uncertain. The receptor was isolated from a female BALB/c mouse given C57BL/6 T cells with graft-versus-host disease after an allogeneic hematopoietic cell transplant. Material: lymph node tissue. The sequenced CDR3 bases are TGTGCCAGGGACAACTCCGACTACACC. Its protein product is CARDNSDYT. Given in full, the CDR3 is CARDNSDYTF.